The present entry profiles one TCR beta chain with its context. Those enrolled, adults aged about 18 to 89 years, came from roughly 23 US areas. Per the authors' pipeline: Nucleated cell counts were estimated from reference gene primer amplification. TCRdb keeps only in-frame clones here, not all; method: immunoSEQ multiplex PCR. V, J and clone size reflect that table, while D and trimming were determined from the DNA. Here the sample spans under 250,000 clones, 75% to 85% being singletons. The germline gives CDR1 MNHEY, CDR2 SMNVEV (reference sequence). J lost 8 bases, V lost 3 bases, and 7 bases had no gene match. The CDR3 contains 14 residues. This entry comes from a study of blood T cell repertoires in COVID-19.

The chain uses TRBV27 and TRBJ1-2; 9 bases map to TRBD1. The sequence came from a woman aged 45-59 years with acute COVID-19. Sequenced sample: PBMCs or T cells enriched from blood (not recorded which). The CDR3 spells CASSLPGQGTGYTF. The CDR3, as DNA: TGTGCCAGCAGTTTGCCGGGACAGGGAACAGGCTACACCTTC.